This record concerns one T cell receptor beta chain sequence. Trimming cost V 0 bases and J 8 bases; bases outside gene matches: 8. This CDR3 region has 15 residues. Germline CDR1 and CDR2: SGDLS and YYNGEE. The sample is drawn from a study of blood T cell repertoires in COVID-19. At the level of the study: Both acute and convalescent COVID-19 samples were obtained from the United States, Italy and Spain.

During active infection, Seattle patients enrolled and were then monitored through disease. As processed by the authors: Reference gene primer amplification yielded estimated nucleated cell counts. The method was immunoSEQ multiplex PCR; TCRdb's version includes in-frame clones alone and lacks a portion of them. The V and J calls and clone size are taken from that table; D and trimming were inferred from the DNA. The sample includes 9,500 to 15,000 clones, 70% to 75% of them seen just once. The chain couples TRBV9 to TRBJ2-1, with TRBD2 identical over 7 bases. What was sequenced was peripheral blood. The TCR comes from a man aged 55 to 69 with COVID-19, enrolled during active disease. In nucleotides, the CDR3 is TGTGCCAGCAGCGTAGCTGGCGGGAGATGGTATGAGCAGTTCTTC. It encodes CASSVAGGRWYEQFF.